Below, 27 T cell receptor beta chains from the same sample are listed, as sequenced in a study of regulatory T cells in long-lasting Graves disease. Time point in this sample: newly diagnosed GD, antithyroid drugs for less than 3 months. RNA from PBMCs was the source of the TCR library. Building of the TCR beta libraries involved iRepertoire HTBI primers and Arm-PCR of CDR3 regions. TCRdb reprocessed the multiplex PCR reads with MiXCR, giving one entry per CDR3 protein. Of around 460,000 distinct CDR3 sequences in the sample, 13% to 15% are singletons; the top ten hold about a sixth. The same data also contributed to another study, on T cells in Graves' hyperthyroidism and ophthalmopathy.

Sequencing used peripheral blood mononuclear cells (PBMCs), obtained at new diagnosis, from a patient treated with antithyroid drugs. These receptor sequences come from a woman aged 45-65 years with Graves disease.

V is TRBV6-1 and J is TRBJ1-1; TRBD1 might be the D (6 bases). CDR3 length: 16 amino acids. V was cut by 6 bases and J by 0 bases, with 17 bases left in between. Germline V gene sequence: CDR1 MNHNS, CDR2 SASEGT. The CDR3 region is CASSDLGGDMNTEAFF. The CDR3 nucleotides read TGTGCCAGCAGCGACCTAGGGGGAGACATGAACACTGAAGCTTTCTTT.

The J gene is TRBJ2-1, the V gene TRBV29-1; a possible D gene is TRBD1 (8 bases). Germline CDR1 is SQVTM and CDR2 is ANQGSEA. This CDR3 has 13 amino acids. V shed 8 bases and J shed 7 bases, with 18 bases lying between them. The DNA for the CDR3 is TGCAGCATCCGGACAGGGAGGGGTAATGAGCAGTTCTTC. As protein: CSIRTGRGNEQFF.

The CDR3 protein is CASSFSGISYEQYF. The CDR3 coding sequence is TGTGCCAGCAGTTTTAGCGGGATATCCTACGAGCAGTACTTC. V gene TRBV9 combines with J gene TRBJ2-7; 8 bases are a match to TRBD2. The CDR3 runs to 14 residues. CDR1 SGDLS and CDR2 YYNGEE come from the germline V gene. Losses at the gene ends were 5 bases for V and 1 base for J; bases not matched to a gene: 5.

The chain recombines TRBV27 with TRBJ2-1, with D hard to call. With the DNA end fitting TRBJ2-5 better, the J assignment may be wrong. Germline CDR1 is MNHEY and CDR2 is SMNVEV (reference sequence). The CDR3 is made up of 11 amino acids. DNA for the CDR3: TGTGCCAGCCGCTACGGCGAGACCCAGTACTTC. It translates to CASRYGETQYF.

Turning to this clonotype: This may come from a read error, since a much larger clone is one base off. The rearrangement joins TRBV29-1 to TRBJ2-5; TRBD2 is a possible D gene (7 bases). Trimming removed 4 bases from V and 4 bases from J, with 13 bases in between. CDR3 size: 13 residues. CDR1 is SQVTM and CDR2 is ANQGSEA in the germline V gene. The CDR3 region is CSVASGGAETQYF. Written as DNA, the CDR3 is TGCAGCGTTGCCTCGGGGGGCGCAGAGACCCAGTACTTC.

This clonotype occurred many times. V gene TRBV28 combines with J gene TRBJ1-1, with 8 bases aligning to TRBD1. V lost 5 bases and J lost 0; bases outside the gene matches: 8. The CDR3 sequence is 16 residues long. Germline-derived CDR1 and CDR2 are MDHEN and SYDVKM. In nucleotides, the CDR3 is TGTGCCAGCAGTCAGGGGGCTTTAGTGGTGAACACTGAAGCTTTCTTT. Its translation is CASSQGALVVNTEAFF.

This clonotype was seen at least ten times. The V call is TRBV2, the J call TRBJ1-5; 9 bases fit TRBD1. V lost 2 bases to trimming and J lost 6 bases; unmatched junction nucleotides: 8. CDR1 and CDR2 from the germline V gene are SNHLY and FYNNEI. The CDR3 extends over 16 amino acids. Here the CDR3 DNA reads TGTGCCAGCAGTGAAAATTTTGGGACAGGGACTCAGCCCCAGCATTTT. Protein sequence: CASSENFGTGTQPQHF.

This clonotype appeared many times. This sequence joins TRBV3-1 and TRBJ2-5; a weak D match, TRBD1 (5 bases). Per the germline V gene, CDR1 is LGHDT and CDR2 is YNNKEL (reference sequence). Trimming took 4 bases from V and 3 from J, leaving 18 bases between them. The CDR3 is 16 residues long. The CDR3 nucleotides are TGTGCCAGCAGCCGCTCCACTGACAGACCTGAAGAGACCCAGTACTTC. Residues: CASSRSTDRPEETQYF.

This clonotype was observed at least ten times. This chain links TRBV11-2 with TRBJ2-7, with TRBD2 as a possible D gene (5 bases). This CDR3 has 15 amino acids. Germline loops: CDR1 SGHAT, CDR2 FQNNGV. V was pared by 2 bases and J by 0 bases, with 11 bases between. The chain's CDR3 is CASSLRERFSYEQYF. CDR3 in DNA: TGTGCCAGCAGCTTAAGGGAGAGGTTCTCCTACGAGCAGTACTTC.

This clonotype was seen ten or more times. This chain's CDR3 is CASSLALGLYNEQFF. The CDR3 DNA sequence: TGTGCCAGCAGCTTAGCACTGGGACTGTACAATGAGCAGTTCTTC. V is TRBV7-3 and J is TRBJ2-1; the D gene is possibly TRBD2 (6 bases). This CDR3 region has 15 residues. Germline V gives CDR1 SGHTA, CDR2 FQGTGA. V was cut by 2 bases and J by 4 bases, with 12 bases left in between.

A remark on this clonotype: This may be a read error: a much more frequent sequence differs by one nucleotide. The chain is built from TRBV27 and TRBJ1-1; D gene uncertain. Germline V CDR1 and CDR2: MNHEY, SMNVEV (reference sequence). The length of the CDR3 is 13 residues. CDR3 DNA: TGTGCCAGCAGTGTCACACCGAACACTGAAGCTCTCTTT. This gives the protein CASSVTPNTEALF.

In this sample, this clonotype turned up many times. The rearrangement links TRBV6-2 or TRBV6-3 to TRBJ2-1, with 9 nucleotides matching TRBD2. Per the germline V gene, CDR1 is MNHEY and CDR2 is SVGEGT. V lost 4 bases to trimming and J lost 7 bases; unmatched junction nucleotides: 8. This CDR3 has 15 residues. The DNA of the CDR3 is TGTGCCAGCAGTTCGCCCGGGACTAGCAGGAATGAGCAGTTCTTC. It encodes CASSSPGTSRNEQFF.

The CDR3 bases are TGTGCCAGCAGTTTACCCCGGGACTATCAAGAGACCCAGTACTTC. Its protein is CASSLPRDYQETQYF. The genes are TRBV28 and TRBJ2-5; TRBD2 agrees at 7 bases. The CDR3 covers 15 residues. Losses at the gene ends were 2 bases for V and 2 bases for J; bases not matched to a gene: 5. Germline CDR1 MDHEN, CDR2 SYDVKM.

Only a few counts were recorded for this clonotype. This rearrangement joins TRBV24-1 to TRBJ2-3; no clear D gene. This CDR3 is built from 11 residues. V was trimmed by 9 bases and J by 2 bases, leaving 5 bases between them. Per germline, CDR1 KGHDR and CDR2 SFDVKD. CDR3 coding DNA: TGTGCCACCGTAAACACAGATACGCAGTATTTT. Its translation: CATVNTDTQYF.

The chain couples TRBV6-2 or TRBV6-3 to TRBJ1-4, with 10 bases lining up with TRBD1. Germline trimming cut 4 bases from V and 8 bases from J; bases unmatched to any gene: 10. This CDR3 has 16 residues. Looked up from germline, CDR1 is MNHEY and CDR2 is SVGEGT. CDR3 sequence (DNA): TGTGCCAGCAGTTTCCTCCAGACAGGGGGCAAGGAAAAACTGTTTTTT. Amino acids: CASSFLQTGGKEKLFF.

This clonotype occurred many times. The chain joins TRBV3-1 to TRBJ2-7, with D maybe TRBD2 (6 bases). The germline CDR1 and CDR2 sequences are LGHDT and YNNKEL (reference sequence). With 1 base removed from V and 3 bases from J, the gap between germline ends came to 7 bases. CDR3 length equals 13 residues. The CDR3 DNA is TGTGCCAGCAGCCAAGGGACTAACTACGAGCAGTACTTC. Translated, it gives CASSQGTNYEQYF.

This clonotype was picked up a small number of times. The genes are TRBV5-5 and TRBJ2-7, with TRBD2 matching over 13 bases. The CDR3 has 16 residues. From germline, CDR1 is SGHKS and CDR2 YYEKEE (reference sequence). V lost 4 bases to trimming and J lost 3 bases; unmatched junction nucleotides: 7. DNA for the CDR3: TGTGCCAGCAGCCACTCCGGGACTAGCGGGATCTACGAGCAGTACTTC. It is translated as CASSHSGTSGIYEQYF. The full variable domain, in which reference TRBV5-5 and TRBJ2-7 provide the parts outside the CDR3, is DAGVTQSPTHLIKTRGQQVTLRCSPISGHKSVSWYQQVLGQGPQFIFQYYEKEERGRGNFPDRFSARQFPNYSSELNVNALLLGDSALYLCASSHSGTSGIYEQYFGPGTRLTVT.

This clonotype was detected only a few times. CDR3 loop: CASSVEIAGVPRNEQFF. Here the CDR3 DNA reads TGTGCCAGCAGCGTAGAGATAGCGGGAGTTCCAAGGAATGAGCAGTTCTTC. The gene calls are TRBV9 and TRBJ2-1; 9 bases fit TRBD2. This CDR3 comprises 17 residues. The trim removed 0 bases at V and 7 bases at J, leaving 11 bases unmatched. Germline V gene sequence: CDR1 SGDLS, CDR2 YYNGEE.

This chain joins TRBV19 and TRBJ2-7; D is tentatively TRBD1 or TRBD2 (6 bases each). The CDR3 spans 13 residues. V was shortened by 8 bases and J by 1 base, with 12 bases between the two germline ends. The germline gives CDR1 LNHDA, CDR2 SQIVND (reference sequence). The CDR3 DNA follows: TGTGCCAGTCGCGGGACAACTTCCTACGAGCAGTACTTC. It yields the protein CASRGTTSYEQYF.

This clonotype was picked up many times. The rearrangement joins TRBV3-1 to TRBJ2-1; D is uncertain. The ends were cut back, 7 bases at V and 5 bases at J, with 6 bases in the middle. Germline loops: CDR1 LGHDT, CDR2 YNNKEL (reference sequence). The length of the CDR3 is 11 residues. The CDR3 spells CASKNHNEQFF. CDR3 nucleotides: TGTGCCAGCAAAAACCACAATGAGCAGTTCTTC.

The V and J genes are TRBV4-1 and TRBJ2-1; 10 bases map to TRBD2. J was trimmed by 7 bases and V by 0 bases; bases with no gene match: 9. Per the germline V gene, CDR1 is MGHRA and CDR2 is YSYEKL. The CDR3 has 17 residues. DNA for the CDR3: TGCGCCAGCAGCCAAGATCCTCTAGCGGGAGTAAAAAATGAGCAGTTCTTC. Encoded protein: CASSQDPLAGVKNEQFF.

This clonotype was detected only a few times. The chain joins TRBV19 to TRBJ2-1, with D unresolved. This CDR3 has 17 residues. V was shortened by 2 bases and J by 1 base, with 15 bases between the two germline ends. CDR1 LNHDA and CDR2 SQIVND come from the germline V gene (reference sequence). The CDR3 is CASSIKGSASSYNEQFF. In DNA, the CDR3 is TGTGCCAGTAGTATAAAGGGCAGTGCCTCTTCCTACAATGAGCAGTTCTTC.

The chain carries TRBV5-1 and TRBJ2-2, with unresolved D. Germline V gene data show CDR1 as SGHRS and CDR2 as YFSETQ. This CDR3 has 15 amino acids. The V gene lost 6 bases and the J gene lost 3 bases, with 15 bases spanning the gap. CDR3 region: CASTNGVADTGELFF. For the CDR3, the DNA is TGCGCCAGCACAAACGGTGTTGCCGACACCGGGGAGCTGTTTTTT.

The gene calls are TRBV9 and TRBJ2-5; 11 bases line up with TRBD2. The V gene end was trimmed by 0 bases and the J gene end by 4 bases; junction bases not matched to a gene: 5. Germline V gene sequence: CDR1 SGDLS, CDR2 YYNGEE. The CDR3 sequence is 16 residues long. This CDR3 is CASSVVAGGPGETQYF. The CDR3 DNA reads TGTGCCAGCAGCGTAGTAGCGGGAGGGCCGGGAGAGACCCAGTACTTC.

This clonotype has more than one count but fewer than ten. This may be a read error: a much more frequent sequence differs by one nucleotide. This chain connects TRBV10-3 to TRBJ2-1, with 9 bases that match TRBD2. The CDR3 has 16 amino acids. Germline values: CDR1 ENHRY, CDR2 SYGVKD. DNA of the CDR3: TGTGCCATCAGTGACCCGCGGGAGGGGGCCCACAATGAGCAGTCCTTC. Amino acids: CAISDPREGAHNEQSF.

This clonotype was counted many times. The chain uses TRBV28 and TRBJ1-5; D possibly corresponds to TRBD1 (6 bases). The CDR3 covers 15 residues. CDR1 and CDR2 from the germline V gene are MDHEN and SYDVKM. Trimming stripped 5 bases from V and 6 bases from J, with 17 bases between. For the CDR3, the DNA is TGTGCCAGCAGTAAGGGGGTCCAGGGGTCTCAGCCCCAGCATTTT. This codes for CASSKGVQGSQPQHF. The whole variable domain, remainder taken from reference TRBV28 and TRBJ1-5, is DVKVTQSSRYLVKRTGEKVFLECVQDMDHENMFWYRQDPGLGLRLIYFSYDVKMKEKGDIPEGYSVSREKKERFSLILESASTNQTSMYLCASSKGVQGSQPQHFGDGTRLSIL.

This clonotype has a handful of counts. The chain carries TRBV5-1 and TRBJ2-5; 12 bases fit TRBD2. The CDR3 runs 17 residues. V trimming: 0 bases; J trimming: 4 bases; junction bases outside the gene matches: 7. CDR1 is SGHRS and CDR2 is YFSETQ in the germline V gene. In DNA, the CDR3 is TGCGCCAGCAGCTTGGCGCTAGCGGGAGGGCAGGGAGAGACCCAGTACTTC. It codes for CASSLALAGGQGETQYF.